The next 3 T cell receptor beta chains were all read from a single sample in a study of early T cells in non-severe SARS-CoV-2 infection. One entry per CDR3 protein, called by TCRdb with MiXCR from the 5' RACE reads. The table has about 110,000 distinct CDR3 sequences, over 10% seen once; the top ten hold around 3.7%. The material was whole blood, obtained at baseline. These receptors were collected from an adult who was a healthcare worker with PCR-confirmed SARS-CoV-2 infection or an uninfected control (not recorded which).

In its sample, this clonotype was seen many times. The rearrangement uses TRBV29-1 and TRBJ2-7; 7 bases are shared with TRBD1. This CDR3 spans 12 amino acids. CDR1 and CDR2 from the germline V gene are SQVTM and ANQGSEA. The junction had 8 bases not matched to a gene; V was cut back by 5 bases and J by 7 bases. The CDR3 loop reads CSVSRQGMEQYF. The CDR3, as DNA: TGCAGCGTTTCGCGACAGGGTATGGAGCAGTACTTC.

The chain couples TRBV29-1 to TRBJ2-7; D remains unclear. Germline CDR1 and CDR2: SQVTM and ANQGSEA. The CDR3 is 11 residues long. V shed 6 bases and J shed 2 bases, with 8 bases lying between them. CDR3 residues: CSVRTAYEQYF. DNA of the CDR3: TGCAGCGTCCGCACCGCCTACGAGCAGTACTTC.

V usage is TRBV27 and J usage is TRBJ1-2; the D gene is possibly TRBD1 (5 bases). With 0 bases removed from V and 8 bases from J, the gap between germline ends came to 7 bases. From germline, CDR1 is MNHEY and CDR2 SMNVEV (reference sequence). The CDR3 loop spans 12 amino acids. The CDR3 region has the DNA TGTGCCAGCAGTTTATCGGGGCGCGGCTACACCTTC. Its protein product is CASSLSGRGYTF.